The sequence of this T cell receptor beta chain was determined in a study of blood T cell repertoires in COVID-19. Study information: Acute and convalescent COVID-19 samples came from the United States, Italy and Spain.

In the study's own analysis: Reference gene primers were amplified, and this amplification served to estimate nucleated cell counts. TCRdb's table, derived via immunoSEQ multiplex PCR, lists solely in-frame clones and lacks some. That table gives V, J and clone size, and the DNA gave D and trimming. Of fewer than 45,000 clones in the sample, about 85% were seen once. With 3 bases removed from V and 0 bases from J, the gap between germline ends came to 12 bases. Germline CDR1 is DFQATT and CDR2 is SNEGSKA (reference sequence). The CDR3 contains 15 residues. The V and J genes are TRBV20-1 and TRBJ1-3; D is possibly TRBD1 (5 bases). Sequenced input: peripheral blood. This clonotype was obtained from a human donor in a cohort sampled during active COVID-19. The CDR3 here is CSASAGRLSGNTIYF. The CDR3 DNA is TGCAGTGCTAGTGCAGGGCGACTCTCTGGAAACACCATATATTTT.